This TCR beta chain came from a study of technical replicates of blood from a few donors. Per the germline V gene, CDR1 is SEHNR and CDR2 is FQNEAQ (reference sequence). Trimming pared 5 bases from V and 7 bases from J, leaving 11 bases between. The CDR3 has 12 residues. Only in-frame clones appear in the TCRdb table, and some are missing; sequencing was by immunoSEQ multiplex PCR. The data contain 65,000 to 90,000 clones, approximately 93% of them singletons. The V call is TRBV7-9, the J call TRBJ1-2; D might be TRBD1 (6 bases). The sequence came from a human donor in good health. Sequencing used T cells isolated from PBMCs. In nucleotides, the CDR3 is TGTGCCAGCAGCGTGGACAGTTTTGGCTACACCTTC. Translating gives CASSVDSFGYTF.